A selection of T cell receptor beta chains follows, all from one sample in a study of blood T cell repertoires in COVID-19. TCRdb keeps only in-frame clones here, not all; method: immunoSEQ multiplex PCR. Here the sample spans about 87,000 clones, more than 75% being singletons. The sample was peripheral blood. The receptors stem from a middle-aged man with acute or convalescent COVID-19. Both conserved end residues are part of each CDR3. The size entry is marked missing in some rows and otherwise reads once, few, many or a size class.

j_gene,v_gene,abundance,CDR3aa
TRBJ1-1,TRBV5-5,-,CASSFIRTARNTEAFF
TRBJ1-1,TRBV18,-,CASSPRHLATEAFF
TRBJ2-3,TRBV7-9,-,CASSLDSGHLTDTQYF
TRBJ1-5,TRBV19,-,CASSSQVRDYSNQPQHF
TRBJ2-7,TRBV7-9,few,CASSPSLGLAYDEQYF
TRBJ1-1,TRBV6-2/TRBV6-3,-,CASSSRTGLNTEAFF
TRBJ2-5,TRBV6-2/TRBV6-3,-,CASSYWGGSGQETQYF
TRBJ2-4,TRBV6-5,-,CASSIGGGQEYF
TRBJ2-7,TRBV27,-,CASSLRAGYSYEQYF
TRBJ1-3,TRBV4-1,-,CASSQGQGLIPYF
TRBJ1-1,TRBV9,-,CASSVLAGTEAFF
TRBJ2-2,TRBV6-4,-,CASSVHGQGANTGELFF
TRBJ1-2,TRBV5-1,-,CASRPGDREYGYTF
TRBJ1-4,TRBV9,-,CASSVEGGANEKLFF
TRBJ1-2,TRBV7-9,-,CASSLVGGATGYTF
TRBJ1-5,TRBV11-1,-,CASSSGNQPQHF
TRBJ1-1,TRBV7-9,-,CASGDKKNTEAFF
TRBJ2-5,TRBV19,-,CASKPSRGGSKETQYF
TRBJ1-1,TRBV19,-,CASRPRLGGENTEAFF
TRBJ2-5,TRBV15,-,CATSEWTSGQQETQYF
TRBJ2-2,TRBV7-2,-,CASSLARLNTGELFF
TRBJ1-5,TRBV18,-,CASAQGSNQPQHF
TRBJ2-7,TRBV5-4,-,CASSFTTGSYEQYF
TRBJ2-7,TRBV19,-,CASGAGTGSHEQYF
TRBJ2-3,TRBV5-4,-,CASSTGLAATDTQYF
TRBJ1-1,TRBV30,-,CAWRGGLKTEAFF
TRBJ1-5,TRBV2,-,CASSVETLRINNQPQHF
TRBJ1-2,TRBV13,-,CASSPTLIRTGNQNYGYTF
TRBJ2-1,TRBV5-6,once,CASSPGGLGGQFF
TRBJ2-3,TRBV4-2,-,CASSQGGGEADTQYF
TRBJ1-6,TRBV6-1,-,CASSERGGSSFGSPLHF
TRBJ2-3,TRBV18,-,CASSGSGTGGSSDTQYF
TRBJ1-5,TRBV18,-,CASSPGQGGNQPQHF
TRBJ1-2,TRBV5-4,once,CASSLEGQGAGGYTF
TRBJ1-2,TRBV21-1,-,CASRRTGEGYGYTF
TRBJ1-2,TRBV4-1,once,CASSHGQGASYRYTF
TRBJ2-4,TRBV12-3/TRBV12-4,-,CASSFIGGLRYF
TRBJ1-1,TRBV3-1/TRBV3-2,once,CASSQGFGGTEAFF
TRBJ2-7,TRBV15,-,CATSLGRGNSYEQYF
TRBJ1-1,TRBV5-4,-,CASSLAGNTEAFF
TRBJ2-5,TRBV21-1,-,CASGQGGQETQYF
TRBJ1-2,TRBV7-2,-,CASNTGTANYGYTF
TRBJ2-5,TRBV25-1,-,CASSSRASETQYF
TRBJ1-2,TRBV6-5,-,CASSMSGDLQGYTF
TRBJ2-3,TRBV24-1,-,CATSIGTTSSTDTQYF
TRBJ1-6,TRBV5-6,-,CASSSHNYNSPLHF
TRBJ1-2,TRBV10-3,-,CAIGTAYGYTF
TRBJ2-2,TRBV7-9,-,CASSTSSGGNTGELFF
TRBJ2-1,TRBV19,-,CASSINRGGSYNEQFF
TRBJ2-3,TRBV3-1/TRBV3-2,-,CASSRTGAGVSTDTQYF
TRBJ2-2,TRBV3-1/TRBV3-2,-,CASSQGQGRAGELFF
TRBJ1-1,TRBV5-4,-,CASSSNSGQEGDTEAFF
TRBJ2-1,TRBV9,-,CASSGRRGGQFF
TRBJ1-2,TRBV27,-,CASSLLGVGYGYTF
TRBJ1-6,TRBV19,-,CASSSSRDTNNSPLHF